This T cell receptor (beta chain) was sequenced in a study of blood T cell repertoires in COVID-19. Using immunoSEQ multiplex PCR, the repertoire was profiled, and TCRdb retains in-frame clones only, with some absent. The data show nearly 200,000 clones, 70% to 90% seen once. CDR1 and CDR2 from the germline V gene are ENHRY and SYGVKD. The CDR3 covers 11 residues. J was trimmed by 11 bases and V by 6 bases; bases with no gene match: 6. Patients in Seattle were enrolled during active infection, then followed longitudinally. This receptor was identified in a man aged 60 to 75 with COVID-19, enrolled during active disease. The chain employs TRBV10-3 and TRBJ1-2; 7 nucleotides line up with TRBD1. The sample was peripheral blood. In nucleotides, the CDR3 is TGTGCCATCAGCGACAGGGAAGGATACACCTTC. Its translation: CAISDREGYTF.